A single sample gave rise to the 23 T cell receptor beta chains below, sequenced in a study of blood T cell repertoires in COVID-19. Libraries were prepared by immunoSEQ multiplex PCR; TCRdb keeps only in-frame clonotypes and omits some of them. Of roughly 200,000 clones listed, 80% to 90% are singletons. The sequenced material came from peripheral blood. The receptors originated from a human donor in a cohort sampled during active COVID-19.

The chain recombines TRBV28 with TRBJ1-2; 8 bases are shared with TRBD1. V lost 2 bases to trimming and J lost 8 bases; unmatched junction nucleotides: 10. The CDR3 runs to 15 residues. Germline V CDR1 and CDR2: MDHEN, SYDVKM. CDR3 sequence: CASSLGAQGARGYTF. The CDR3 region has the DNA TGTGCCAGCAGTTTAGGGGCCCAGGGGGCGCGAGGCTACACCTTC.

The chain links TRBV24-1 to TRBJ2-3; 10 bases fit TRBD2. Germline V gene data show CDR1 as KGHDR and CDR2 as SFDVKD. V trimming: 7 bases; J trimming: 2 bases; junction bases outside the gene matches: 8. The CDR3 sequence is 16 residues long. The CDR3 sequence: CATSSPAGGLTDTQYF. The CDR3 DNA is TGTGCCACCAGCTCTCCAGCGGGAGGGCTCACAGATACGCAGTATTTT.

The chain combines TRBV7-9 with TRBJ2-2, with D possibly being TRBD2 (5 bases). The germline CDR1 and CDR2 sequences are SEHNR and FQNEAQ (reference sequence). The V and J ends lost 3 bases and 5 bases respectively, with 10 bases between them. There are 14 residues in the CDR3. The CDR3 nucleotides are TGTGCCAGCAGCTTTATCGGGGAGACCGGGGAGCTGTTTTTT. It translates to CASSFIGETGELFF.

In its sample, this clone was seen a few times. The chain carries TRBV3-1 (or the pseudogene TRBV3-2) and TRBJ2-6; 9 nucleotides line up with TRBD1. This CDR3 has 17 residues. V trimming: 4 bases; J trimming: 0 bases; junction bases outside the gene matches: 4. Germline V gives CDR1 LGHDT, CDR2 YNNKEL (reference sequence). The CDR3 here is CASSPTGGLSGANVLTF. The CDR3 coding sequence is TGTGCCAGCAGCCCTACAGGGGGCCTCTCTGGGGCCAACGTCCTGACTTTC.

This rearrangement joins TRBV5-1 to TRBJ2-1, with a weak D call TRBD1 (6 bases). Germline CDR1 and CDR2: SGHRS and YFSETQ. The CDR3 covers 14 residues. V shed 1 base and J shed 4 bases, with 9 bases lying between them. In DNA form, the CDR3 reads TGCGCCAGCAGCTTGTATCAGGGGTACAATGAGCAGTTCTTC. It is translated as CASSLYQGYNEQFF.

The chain is built from TRBV4-2 and TRBJ2-4; 7 bases are shared with TRBD2. This CDR3 spans 15 amino acids. Per the germline V gene, CDR1 is LGHNA and CDR2 is YNFKEQ. After removal of 0 bases from V and 6 bases from J, the junction contained 5 bases not matched to a gene. The CDR3 spells CASSQEGGIRNIQYF. CDR3 DNA sequence: TGTGCCAGCAGCCAAGAGGGAGGGATAAGAAACATTCAGTACTTC.

Written as DNA, the CDR3 is TGTGCCAGCAGCCGGGGATCACTAGCGGGAGGTGATACGCAGTATTTT. Its translation: CASSRGSLAGGDTQYF. The chain combines TRBV27 with TRBJ2-3; 12 bases match TRBD2. The CDR3 loop spans 16 amino acids. J was trimmed by 6 bases and V by 6 bases; bases with no gene match: 10. CDR1 and CDR2 (germline): MNHEY, SMNVEV (reference sequence).

The V and J genes are TRBV27 and TRBJ2-1, with TRBD2 matching 13 bases. The germline V gene encodes CDR1 MNHEY and CDR2 SMNVEV (reference sequence). V lost 8 bases, J lost 6 bases, and 10 bases stayed unmatched. The CDR3 spans 16 residues. The DNA for the CDR3 is TGTGCCAGCTCCAAGACCGGGACTAGCGGGATCAATGAGCAGTTCTTC. It specifies CASSKTGTSGINEQFF.

This clone was recorded only once. The chain uses TRBV28 and TRBJ2-7; 7 bases are shared with TRBD2. V shed 8 bases and J 2 bases; nucleotides not matched to a gene: 9. Germline V gives CDR1 MDHEN, CDR2 SYDVKM. The CDR3 spans 14 residues. The CDR3 loop is CASSVGGTTYEQYF. The CDR3 DNA is TGTGCCAGCTCGGTGGGGGGGACTACCTACGAGCAGTACTTC.

V and J are TRBV21-1 and TRBJ2-7; the table names TRBD2, a call not compared with the DNA. TRBV21-1 is termed a pseudogene. This CDR3 region has 12 residues. CDR3 sequence (DNA): TGTGCCAGAGTGACTGGCACCTACGAGCAGTACTTC. Amino acids: CARVTGTYEQYF.

This chain uses TRBV5-1 with TRBJ1-1; TRBD1 matches 8 bases. V dropped 3 bases and J dropped 1; count of bases not matched to a gene: 2. Germline-derived CDR1 and CDR2 are SGHRS and YFSETQ. CDR3 size: 14 residues. CDR3 nucleotides: TGCGCCAGCAGCTACGGGACAGGGAACACTGAAGCTTTCTTT. Amino acid sequence: CASSYGTGNTEAFF. Filled out from reference TRBV5-1 and TRBJ1-1, the complete variable domain reads KAGVTQTPRYLIKTRGQQVTLSCSPISGHRSVSWYQQTPGQGLQFLFEYFSETQRNKGNFPGRFSGRQFSNSRSEMNVSTLELGDSALYLCASSYGTGNTEAFFGQGTRLTVV.

Written as DNA, the CDR3 is TGCGCCAGCAGTCCCCGGGACAGACCCTACGAGCAGTACTTC. It yields the protein CASSPRDRPYEQYF. The chain has TRBV10-2 and TRBJ2-7; 7 bases agree with TRBD1. This CDR3 has 14 amino acids. Germline CDR1 WSHSY, CDR2 SAAADI. With V trimmed by 5 bases and J by 2 bases, 6 bases remained unmatched.

The V and J genes are TRBV28 and TRBJ2-1; 10 nucleotides match TRBD1. The ends lost 4 bases at V and 5 bases at J; junction bases unmatched: 2. Germline V gives CDR1 MDHEN, CDR2 SYDVKM. The CDR3 spans 14 residues. The DNA of the CDR3 is TGTGCCAGCAGTTCGGGACAGGGGAACAATGAGCAGTTCTTC. It translates to CASSSGQGNNEQFF.

The rearrangement links TRBV4-2 to TRBJ2-5, with 14 bases fitting TRBD2. The length of the CDR3 is 17 residues. V shed 3 bases and J 5 bases; nucleotides not matched to a gene: 8. Germline CDR1 LGHNA, CDR2 YNFKEQ. CDR3 amino acids: CASSQSTSGRGFETQYF. The CDR3 coding sequence is TGTGCCAGCAGCCAGTCGACTAGCGGGAGGGGATTCGAGACCCAGTACTTC.

This chain links TRBV15 with TRBJ2-7, with 11 bases fitting TRBD2. Looked up from germline, CDR1 is LNHNV and CDR2 is YYDKDF (reference sequence). CDR3 size: 14 residues. Trimming removed 8 bases from V and 0 bases from J; junction bases left unmatched: 3. CDR3 coding DNA: TGTGCCACCTCTGGACTAGCGGGCTCCTACGAGCAGTACTTC. The encoded protein is CATSGLAGSYEQYF.

The chain uses TRBV6-6 and TRBJ1-1; perhaps TRBD1 as D (5 bases). Germline CDR1 is MNHNY and CDR2 is SVGAGI (reference sequence). CDR3 length equals 13 residues. The V gene lost 7 bases and the J gene lost 1 base, with 10 bases spanning the gap. The CDR3 reads CASNPGPNTEAFF. CDR3 nucleotide sequence: TGTGCCAGCAACCCAGGGCCGAACACTGAAGCTTTCTTT.

Only a few counts were recorded for this clone. The J gene is TRBJ2-1, the V gene TRBV4-1, with 12 bases matching TRBD2. The junction had 10 bases not matched to a gene; V was cut back by 5 bases and J by 8 bases. The CDR3 has 16 residues. CDR1 is MGHRA and CDR2 is YSYEKL in the germline V gene. CDR3: CASSGRTSGIRYEQFF. The CDR3 region has the DNA TGCGCCAGCAGCGGCCGGACTAGCGGGATTAGGTATGAGCAGTTCTTC.

V gene TRBV2 combines with J gene TRBJ2-4; TRBD2 agrees at 7 bases. V lost 3 bases to trimming and J lost 6 bases; unmatched junction nucleotides: 2. Germline-derived CDR1 and CDR2 are SNHLY and FYNNEI. The CDR3 contains 13 residues. CDR3 sequence (DNA): TGTGCCAGCAGTGAGGGAGGGACAAACATTCAGTACTTC. Protein: CASSEGGTNIQYF.

V is TRBV19 and J is TRBJ2-2; 7 bases line up with TRBD2. The CDR3 runs 15 residues. CDR1 LNHDA and CDR2 SQIVND come from the germline V gene (reference sequence). V shed 5 bases and J 7 bases; nucleotides not matched to a gene: 10. The CDR3 loop reads CASSGGRGLGGELFF. Here the CDR3 DNA reads TGTGCCAGTAGTGGAGGGAGGGGCTTGGGCGGGGAGCTGTTTTTT.

This clone was observed a handful of times. This chain links TRBV5-1 with TRBJ1-5; D is possibly TRBD1 (5 bases). V was cut by 0 bases and J by 3 bases, with 10 bases left in between. CDR1 is SGHRS and CDR2 is YFSETQ in the germline V gene. The CDR3 has 15 residues. The CDR3 reads CASSLVPGPNQPQHF. CDR3 in DNA: TGCGCCAGCAGCTTGGTTCCAGGGCCCAATCAGCCCCAGCATTTT.

The V gene is TRBV29-1, the J gene TRBJ1-5; D may be TRBD1 (5 bases). Germline CDR1 is SQVTM and CDR2 is ANQGSEA. There are 14 residues in the CDR3. V lost 4 bases and J 3 bases, leaving 13 bases between the germline ends. The CDR3 spells CSVGGGFPNQPQHF. As DNA, the CDR3 is TGCAGCGTTGGGGGCGGATTTCCCAATCAGCCCCAGCATTTT.

This chain joins TRBV6-2 or TRBV6-3 and TRBJ2-7; 8 bases line up with TRBD2. From germline, CDR1 is MNHEY and CDR2 SVGEGT. The length of the CDR3 is 16 residues. The trim removed 0 bases at V and 4 bases at J, leaving 8 bases unmatched. CDR3 in amino acids: CASSYSRVAGSYEQYF. Here the CDR3 DNA reads TGTGCCAGCAGTTACTCGAGGGTAGCGGGAAGTTACGAGCAGTACTTC.

A few counts support this clone. This chain connects TRBV18 to TRBJ2-6, with a tentative D call TRBD1 (6 bases). The CDR3 is 18 amino acids. Trimming took 4 bases from V and 0 from J, leaving 16 bases between them. Germline V gives CDR1 KGHSH, CDR2 LQKENI. The CDR3 DNA is TGTGCCAGCTCACACTCGGGACAAATGACCTCTGGGGCCAACGTCCTGACTTTC. Amino acids: CASSHSGQMTSGANVLTF.